This T cell receptor (beta chain) stems from a study of preoperative IRX-2 immunotherapy in early breast cancer. The data were produced by immunoSEQ multiplex PCR, yet TCRdb's version contains in-frame clones alone and is incomplete. The data contain around 13,000 clones, roughly 91% of them seen just once; the ten biggest clones take up 25% to 35%. Treatment specified: preoperative locoregional IRX-2 cytokine immunotherapy. This phase Ib study tested locoregional IRX-2 cytokine immunotherapy given before surgery. Germline V gives CDR1 MNHNS, CDR2 SASEGT. Between the trimmed V and J ends, which lost 4 bases and 0 bases, there was a span of 16 bases. The CDR3 runs 17 residues.

This clonotype was obtained from a human donor with breast cancer. The specimen was collected from a patient treated with IRX-2 immunotherapy. The J gene is TRBJ1-3, the V gene TRBV6-1, with D hard to call. The CDR3 sequence: CASSGLAGRHSGNTIYF. The DNA of the CDR3 is TGTGCCAGCAGTGGCCTTGCGGGCCGGCACTCTGGAAACACCATATATTTT.